A single sample gave rise to the 19 T cell receptor beta chains below, sequenced in a study of shared clonotypes between healthy human individuals. Clones were read by immunoSEQ multiplex PCR, and TCRdb kept only the in-frame ones, dropping some. The sample holds about 770,000 clones, roughly 72% seen once. Sequencing was carried out using memory CD4+ T cells sorted from blood. Subset denoted: CD45RA-negative fraction. The receptors originated from a woman aged 25 to 45 in good health.

This chain uses TRBV5-4 with TRBJ2-2; a weak D match, TRBD2 (7 bases). V was trimmed by 4 bases and J by 1 base, leaving 20 bases between them. Germline-derived CDR1 and CDR2 are SGHNT and YYREEE (reference sequence). The CDR3 is 18 residues long. CDR3 amino acids: CASSQPPGGRGNTGELFF. For the CDR3, the DNA is TGTGCCAGCAGCCAGCCGCCCGGGGGGCGAGGGAACACCGGGGAGCTGTTTTTT.

For this clone: Within the sample, other DNA sequences also encode this same CDR3. The chain couples TRBV2 to TRBJ2-6, with D uncertain. Germline V gene sequence: CDR1 SNHLY, CDR2 FYNNEI. Between the trimmed V and J ends, which lost 4 bases and 4 bases, there was a span of 5 bases. The CDR3 totals 13 residues. The CDR3 sequence: CASSVTGANVLTF. DNA for the CDR3: TGTGCCAGCAGTGTCACCGGGGCCAACGTCCTGACTTTC.

The CDR3 bases are TGCGCCAGCAGCGAAAGCTACCTCACGAGGGGAAACATTCAGTACTTC. This codes for CASSESYLTRGNIQYF. This chain links TRBV4-3 with TRBJ2-4; perhaps D is TRBD1 or TRBD2 (5 bases each). V lost 5 bases to trimming and J lost 6 bases, with 20 bases between them. This CDR3 has 16 residues. Germline V gene lookup returns CDR1 LGHNA and CDR2 YSLEER.

This clone has only a few counts. The rearrangement joins TRBV5-6 to TRBJ2-3; D is possibly TRBD2 (7 bases). Trimming removed 4 bases from V and 2 bases from J, with 11 bases in between. CDR1 and CDR2 from the germline V gene are SGHDT and YYEEEE. The CDR3 sequence is 14 residues long. CDR3 sequence (DNA): TGTGCCAGCAGCCAAGGGGGGGTCACAGATACGCAGTATTTT. It yields the protein CASSQGGVTDTQYF.

This sequence joins TRBV19 and TRBJ2-3; 7 bases match TRBD1. The germline V gene encodes CDR1 LNHDA and CDR2 SQIVND (reference sequence). V dropped 6 bases and J dropped 3; count of bases not matched to a gene: 12. The length of the CDR3 is 16 residues. The CDR3 reads CASSHLGDRITDTQYF. CDR3 in DNA: TGTGCCAGTAGCCATTTAGGGGACAGAATAACAGATACGCAGTATTTT. Based on the CDR3 plus reference TRBV19 and TRBJ2-3, the full variable domain is DGGITQSPKYLFRKEGQNVTLSCEQNLNHDAMYWYRQDPGQGLRLIYYSQIVNDFQKGDIAEGYSVSREKKESFPLTVTSAQKNPTAFYLCASSHLGDRITDTQYFGPGTRLTVL.

This clone showed up just a few times. This rearrangement joins TRBV28 to TRBJ1-3; no reliable D call. The CDR3 loop spans 14 amino acids. Germline V gene lookup returns CDR1 MDHEN and CDR2 SYDVKM. Trimming removed 4 bases from V and 2 bases from J, with 9 bases in between. As DNA, the CDR3 is TGTGCCAGCAGTTGGAAGACCGCTGGAAACACCATATATTTT. Protein: CASSWKTAGNTIYF.

The chain combines TRBV19 with TRBJ2-1; D perhaps matches TRBD2 (6 bases). The V end lost 5 bases, the J end lost 2 bases, and 16 bases lay between the germline ends. Germline CDR1 is LNHDA and CDR2 is SQIVND (reference sequence). This CDR3 contains 16 residues. The CDR3 protein is CASSRFPSAAYNEQFF. CDR3 sequence (DNA): TGTGCCAGTAGTCGATTCCCTAGCGCCGCCTACAATGAGCAGTTCTTC.

This clone turned up a few times. The chain combines TRBV10-3 with TRBJ2-1; no definite D call. V was trimmed by 3 bases and J by 7 bases, leaving 13 bases between them. Germline V gives CDR1 ENHRY, CDR2 SYGVKD. The CDR3 has 14 amino acids. The CDR3 bases are TGTGCCATCAGTGACGCGGTCAGCCAAAATGAGCAGTTCTTC. The encoded protein is CAISDAVSQNEQFF.

The chain has TRBV2 and TRBJ1-2; D unresolved. Trimming took 6 bases from V and 0 from J, leaving 8 bases between them. This CDR3 comprises 13 residues. CDR1 and CDR2 from the germline V gene are SNHLY and FYNNEI. CDR3 DNA: TGTGCCAGCAGGGACGGTTCTAACTATGGCTACACCTTC. Translated: CASRDGSNYGYTF.

The chain joins TRBV7-9 to TRBJ2-7; 11 nucleotides match TRBD2. Germline lookup yields CDR1 SEHNR and CDR2 FQNEAQ (reference sequence). Losses at the gene ends were 5 bases for V and 2 bases for J; bases not matched to a gene: 8. There are 16 residues in the CDR3. The CDR3 coding sequence is TGTGCCAGCAGCCACCAACTAGCGGGGGCGACCTACGAGCAGTACTTC. It yields the protein CASSHQLAGATYEQYF.

The V call is TRBV5-1, the J call TRBJ1-1; D unclear. Germline assignment: CDR1 SGHRS and CDR2 YFSETQ. The ends were cut back, 0 bases at V and 1 base at J, with 10 bases in the middle. This CDR3 spans 15 amino acids. The CDR3 sequence: CASSLVGGRNTEAFF. The CDR3 region has the DNA TGCGCCAGCAGCTTGGTCGGAGGGCGGAACACTGAAGCTTTCTTT.

This clone was seen once. The V call is TRBV15, the J call TRBJ2-2; 10 nucleotides match TRBD1. Germline CDR1 reads LNHNV; CDR2 reads YYDKDF (reference sequence). J was trimmed by 5 bases and V by 2 bases; bases with no gene match: 5. The length of the CDR3 is 16 residues. The CDR3, as DNA: TGTGCCACCAGCAGACCGGGACAGGGGCCGACCGGGGAGCTGTTTTTT. Residues: CATSRPGQGPTGELFF.

The chain carries TRBV11-2 and TRBJ2-7; TRBD2 aligns across 8 bases. There are 15 residues in the CDR3. The V and J ends lost 5 bases and 2 bases, in that order; junction bases with no gene match: 8. Per germline, CDR1 SGHAT and CDR2 FQNNGV. The CDR3 spells CASSPIREGPYEQYF. The CDR3 DNA reads as TGTGCCAGCAGCCCCATCCGGGAGGGACCCTACGAGCAGTACTTC.

The chain employs TRBV5-4 and TRBJ2-5; D perhaps matches TRBD2 (6 bases). The germline CDR1 and CDR2 sequences are SGHNT and YYREEE (reference sequence). V was clipped by 5 bases and J by 0 bases, with 11 bases between them. CDR3 length: 14 amino acids. The CDR3 DNA sequence: TGTGCCAGCAGGCTGGCTAGCGACCAAGAGACCCAGTACTTC. Amino acid sequence: CASRLASDQETQYF.

The chain uses TRBV6-1 and TRBJ2-1, with 10 bases matching TRBD2. V lost 2 bases and J lost 12; bases outside the gene matches: 10. The CDR3 spans 15 residues. From germline, CDR1 is MNHNS and CDR2 SASEGT. The CDR3 DNA sequence: TGTGCCAGCAGTGAAAGCGGGCTAGCGGGAGTTTTGCAGTTCTTC. As protein: CASSESGLAGVLQFF.

The rearrangement links TRBV6-5 to TRBJ2-6; a weak D match, TRBD2 (6 bases). The V gene's germline CDR1 is MNHEY and CDR2 SVGAGI. CDR3 length equals 15 residues. Trimming stripped 8 bases from V and 1 base from J, with 12 bases between. CDR3 coding DNA: TGTGCCAGCCAGTTAGGAGGGTCTGGGGCCAACGTCCTGACTTTC. Encoded protein: CASQLGGSGANVLTF.

The J gene is TRBJ1-4, the V gene TRBV2; D is unclear. Germline-derived CDR1 and CDR2 are SNHLY and FYNNEI. The CDR3 has 14 amino acids. Trimming cost V 6 bases and J 5 bases, with 13 bases left between them. This CDR3 reads CASSRVPQNEKLFF. The CDR3 bases are TGTGCCAGCAGCCGGGTCCCTCAGAATGAAAAACTGTTTTTT.

This clone has a handful of counts. The CDR3 loop is CASREGPNYGYTF. In nucleotides, the CDR3 is TGCGCCAGCAGGGAGGGCCCTAACTATGGCTACACCTTC. The chain couples TRBV5-1 to TRBJ1-2; D remains ambiguous. Germline CDR1 and CDR2: SGHRS and YFSETQ. Between the trimmed V and J ends, which lost 5 bases and 0 bases, there was a span of 8 bases. The CDR3 is 13 amino acids.

The V gene is TRBV18, the J gene TRBJ2-5; 10 bases map to TRBD2. There are 15 residues in the CDR3. Germline V gene data show CDR1 as KGHSH and CDR2 as LQKENI. Unmatched junction bases numbered 7, after V lost 8 bases and J lost 1 base. CDR3 residues: CASSVAGGAQETQYF. CDR3 bases: TGTGCCAGCAGCGTAGCGGGAGGTGCCCAAGAGACCCAGTACTTC.